This T cell receptor (beta chain) was documented in a study of control samples from healthy donors and cancer patients. This CDR3 region has 14 residues. Germline lookup yields CDR1 SGHTA and CDR2 FQGNSA. The V segment lost 2 bases and the J segment 1 base; nucleotides outside the gene matches: 0. Clones were read by immunoSEQ multiplex PCR, and TCRdb kept only the in-frame ones, dropping some. The repertoire holds fewer than 110,000 clones, with about 89% as singletons. The source is a man between 60 and 75 years old with lung cancer. The specimen was PBMCs. This chain links TRBV7-2 with TRBJ2-5; 8 bases line up with TRBD1. CDR3 nucleotides: TGTGCCAGCAGCTTAACAGGGGGCCAAGAGACCCAGTACTTC. It translates to CASSLTGGQETQYF.